The rows below give T cell receptor beta chains drawn from one sample of a study of vaccination effects on CD4 cells after COVID-19. These receptors' targets are unknown. Clones were sequenced by immunoSEQ multiplex PCR, and TCRdb holds only the in-frame ones, with some missing. The table lists fewer than 25,000 clones, 70% to 80% of them singletons. Sequenced here: CD4+ T cells from PBMCs cultured with SARS-CoV-2 spike peptides, sampled before COVID-19 vaccination. These receptors originate from a human donor who had a prior SARS-CoV-2 infection. The CDR3 runs from the conserved cysteine through the conserved F or W. A D gene is named only where the DNA matches it firmly. Expanded clones get a size class; other rows say once, few or many, or leave the size out.

>-|15|-|TRBV2|TRBJ1-4
TGTGCCAGCAGTGAAAGGGGGTCACGACGGGAAAAACTGTTTTTT
CASSERGSRREKLFF
>once|17|-|TRBV11-2|TRBJ2-7
TGTGCCAGCAGCCGACTAGTTCAAAGTGGCCTCTCCTACGAGCAGTACTTC
CASSRLVQSGLSYEQYF
>few|16|-|TRBV7-9|TRBJ2-3
TGTGCCAGCAGCTTCGTTATGGGGATCGGTACAGATACGCAGTATTTT
CASSFVMGIGTDTQYF
>-|16|TRBD2|TRBV5-1|TRBJ2-3
TGCGCCAGCAGCGCGGGGGAACTAGCGGGATGGGATACGCAGTATTTT
CASSAGELAGWDTQYF
>-|15|-|TRBV4-2|TRBJ1-4
TGTGCCAGCAGCCAGAGGGGGAGGACGCATGAAAAACTGTTTTTT
CASSQRGRTHEKLFF
>-|16|-|TRBV18|TRBJ1-2
TGTGCCAGCTCACCAATTGGGCAGGGACTATCCTATGGCTACACCTTC
CASSPIGQGLSYGYTF
>-|13|-|TRBV7-2|TRBJ1-2
TGTGCCAGCAGCCCCCATTCGGCCTATGGCTACACCTTC
CASSPHSAYGYTF
>once|12|-|TRBV7-3|TRBJ2-2
TGTGCCAGCAGCCGTAACACCGGGGAGCTGTTTTTT
CASSRNTGELFF
>-|14|-|TRBV18|TRBJ2-5
TGTGCCAGCTCAGACACCGGGCCCCCGGAGACCCAGTACTTC
CASSDTGPPETQYF
>-|15|-|TRBV23-1|TRBJ2-7
TGCGCCAGCAGTCACGCGGGACCCCCTGACTACGAGCAGTACTTC
CASSHAGPPDYEQYF
>-|16|-|TRBV11-2|TRBJ2-3
TGTGCCAGCAGCATGACGGTAGGGGATAGCACAGATACGCAGTATTTT
CASSMTVGDSTDTQYF
>-|14|TRBD1|TRBV6-1|TRBJ2-1
TGTGCCAGCAGTGACCTGACAGGGGTCAATGAGCAGTTCTTC
CASSDLTGVNEQFF
>-|15|TRBD2|TRBV9|TRBJ2-1
TGTGCCAGCAGCGTAGATGGGGGGGACTACAATGAGCAGTTCTTC
CASSVDGGDYNEQFF
>large|13|TRBD1|TRBV5-5|TRBJ2-7
TGTGCCAGCAGCTTGCTGACAGGGGGTGAGCAGTACTTC
CASSLLTGGEQYF
>-|16|-|TRBV9|TRBJ1-2
TGTGCCAGCAGCGGAGGGCCCGGGGGAGGGGGCTATGGCTACACCTTC
CASSGGPGGGGYGYTF
>-|14|-|TRBV6-5|TRBJ1-2
TGTGCCAGCAAACGACGTGGCCGATACTATGGCTACACCTTC
CASKRRGRYYGYTF
>-|17|TRBD2|TRBV11-2|TRBJ2-7
TGTGCCAGCAGCCCACCATATAGCGGGAGGTTCCTCTACGAGCAGTACTTC
CASSPPYSGRFLYEQYF
>-|15|-|TRBV9|TRBJ1-2
TGTGCCAGCAGCGTAGTGCCGGGGGCTCACTATGGCTACACCTTC
CASSVVPGAHYGYTF
>-|14|TRBD2|TRBV10-3|TRBJ2-1
TGTGCCATCAGGCCGGGACTAGTTTACAATGAGCAGTTCTTC
CAIRPGLVYNEQFF
>-|16|TRBD1|TRBV5-4|TRBJ1-2
TGTGCCAGCACCCCACAGGGGTTTGGGTATAACTATGGCTACACCTTC
CASTPQGFGYNYGYTF
>-|13|-|TRBV6-6|TRBJ1-2
TGTGCCAGCAGTCCCTATAAAGGCTATGGCTACACCTTC
CASSPYKGYGYTF
>-|15|TRBD1|TRBV6-5|TRBJ2-3
TGTGCCAGCAAGGCCCCAGGGGGTCGGACAGATACGCAGTATTTT
CASKAPGGRTDTQYF
>-|16|-|TRBV5-5|TRBJ2-1
TGTGCCAGCAGCGGCAAGGTTTGGCTAGCGACAAATGAGCAGTTCTTC
CASSGKVWLATNEQFF
>-|11|-|TRBV10-3|TRBJ2-7
TGTGCCATCAGCCAGGGTGGCGAGCAGTACTTC
CAISQGGEQYF
>-|15|TRBD1|TRBV27|TRBJ1-2
TGTGCCAGCAGTCCCACCGGACAGGGGGCCTATGGCTACACCTTC
CASSPTGQGAYGYTF
>-|11|-|TRBV18|TRBJ1-1
TGTGCCAGCTCAACAGACACTGAAGCTTTCTTT
CASSTDTEAFF